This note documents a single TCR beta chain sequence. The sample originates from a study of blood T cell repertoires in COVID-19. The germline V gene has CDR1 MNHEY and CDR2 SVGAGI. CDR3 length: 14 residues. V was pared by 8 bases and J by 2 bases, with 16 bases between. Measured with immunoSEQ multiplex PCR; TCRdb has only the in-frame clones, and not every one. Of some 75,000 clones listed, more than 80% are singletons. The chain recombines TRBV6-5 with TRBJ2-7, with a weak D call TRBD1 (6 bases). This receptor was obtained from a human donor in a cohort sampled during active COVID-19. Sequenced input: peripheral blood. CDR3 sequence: CASEAVDRTYEQYF. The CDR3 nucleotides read TGTGCCAGCGAGGCGGTCGACAGGACCTACGAGCAGTACTTC.